Listed below are T cell receptor beta chains from one sample, sequenced in a study of cytomegalovirus exposure and HLA in healthy donors. Clones were sequenced by immunoSEQ multiplex PCR, and TCRdb holds only the in-frame ones, with some missing. The sample contains 180,000 or so clones, 77% of which appear only once. The material sequenced was PBMCs. The receptor source for this set is a young man in good health and CMV-seronegative. Both conserved end residues are part of each CDR3. The order of the fields is J gene, clone size, V gene, D gene, CDR3 DNA, CDR3 protein. The D gene is left open where the match is weak. Clone size is not always given. Where it is, it says once, few, many or a class for expanded clones.

>TRBJ2-5|.|TRBV7-9|TRBD2
TGTGCCAGCAGCTTCGGGGGGATTCGAGAGACCCAGTACTTC
CASSFGGIRETQYF
>TRBJ1-1|.|TRBV4-2|TRBD1
TGTGCCAGCAGCCCACGGACAGGGAACACTGAAGCTTTCTTT
CASSPRTGNTEAFF
>TRBJ2-3|.|TRBV7-8|TRBD2
TGTGCCAGCAGCTGGGCTGGAGCGGGGCCTAAAGATACGCAGTATTTT
CASSWAGAGPKDTQYF
>TRBJ2-2|.|TRBV19|.
TGTGCCGTATCACCTCAGAACTTTAGGGGCACCGGGGAGCTGTTTTTT
CAVSPQNFRGTGELFF
>TRBJ2-5|.|TRBV5-4|.
TGTGCCAGCACTAATAGCCCGGGGACCCAGTACTTC
CASTNSPGTQYF
>TRBJ2-3|.|TRBV14|.
TGTGCCAGCAGCCAAGGTGGGCGGGGAAGCACAGATACGCAGTATTTT
CASSQGGRGSTDTQYF
>TRBJ1-3|.|TRBV7-9|TRBD1
TGTGCCAGCAGCTTACCGCCGGGACAGGAGAGCTCTGGAAACACCATATATTTT
CASSLPPGQESSGNTIYF
>TRBJ1-2|.|TRBV9|.
TGTGCCAGCAGCGTAGCCGGAGACAGCTATGGCTACACCTTC
CASSVAGDSYGYTF
>TRBJ2-7|.|TRBV4-3|TRBD2
TGCGCCAGCAGCCAAGATACGGGGGGGCCCTACGAGCAGTACTTC
CASSQDTGGPYEQYF
>TRBJ2-5|.|TRBV7-7|.
TGTGCTAGCAGCTTAGGGCAGGGTATAACGGGTTACCAAGAGACCCAGTACTTC
CASSLGQGITGYQETQYF
>TRBJ1-5|.|TRBV18|TRBD1
TGTGCCAGCTCACCGGGACAGGGGATTTTGGGCAATCAGCCCCAGCATTTT
CASSPGQGILGNQPQHF
>TRBJ2-7|few|TRBV5-1|TRBD2
TGCGCCAGCAGCTTAGTTAGCGGGGTGACGTCTTGGGAGCAGTACTTC
CASSLVSGVTSWEQYF
>TRBJ1-5|.|TRBV5-5|.
TGTGCCAGCAGCTTGGAATGGGGCCAGCCCCAGCATTTT
CASSLEWGQPQHF
>TRBJ1-2|.|TRBV15|.
TGTGCCACCAGCAGAGCGAGGTCGGGTGGGAACTATGGCTACACCTTC
CATSRARSGGNYGYTF